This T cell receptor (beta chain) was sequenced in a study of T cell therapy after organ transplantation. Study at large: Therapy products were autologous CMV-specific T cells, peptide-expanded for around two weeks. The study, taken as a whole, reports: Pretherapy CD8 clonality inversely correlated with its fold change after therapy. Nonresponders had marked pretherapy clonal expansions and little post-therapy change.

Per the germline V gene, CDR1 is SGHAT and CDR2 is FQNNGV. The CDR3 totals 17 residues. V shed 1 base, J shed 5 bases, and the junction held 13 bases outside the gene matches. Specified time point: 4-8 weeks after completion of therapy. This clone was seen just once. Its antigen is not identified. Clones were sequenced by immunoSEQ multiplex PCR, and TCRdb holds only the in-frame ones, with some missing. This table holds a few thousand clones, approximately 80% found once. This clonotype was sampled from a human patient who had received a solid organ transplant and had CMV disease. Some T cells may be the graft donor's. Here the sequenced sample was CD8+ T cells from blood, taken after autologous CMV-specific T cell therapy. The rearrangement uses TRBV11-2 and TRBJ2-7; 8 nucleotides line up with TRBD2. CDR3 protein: CASSLGTGGQLSHEQYF. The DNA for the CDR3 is TGTGCCAGCAGCTTAGGAACGGGGGGGCAACTGAGCCACGAGCAGTACTTC.